These T cell receptor beta chains were read from a single sample in a study of OX40 agonist ivuxolimab in advanced cancers. This table comes from immunoSEQ multiplex PCR, and its TCRdb copy is limited to in-frame clones, with some not included. The profile shows tens of thousands of clones, 65% to 90% of them singletons. Specimen: CD4+ or CD8+ T cells sorted from blood, collected in a trial of the OX40 agonist ivuxolimab. These receptors all stem from an adult with an advanced solid tumor such as melanoma, head and neck, liver or kidney cancer. The CDR3 runs from the conserved cysteine through the conserved F or W. The D gene is left open where the match is weak. Clone size is stated in some rows and not others, as once, few, many or a class when expanded.

size,V,D,J,DNA,CDR3
NA,TRBV6-1,NA,TRBJ2-6,TGTGCCATACGAGACTCTGGGGCCAACGTCCTGACTTTC,CAIRDSGANVLTF
NA,TRBV9,NA,TRBJ2-1,TGTGCCAGCAGCCCGCGCGGAGGGGGGGCCGGGGCCAATGAGCAGTTCTTC,CASSPRGGGAGANEQFF
NA,TRBV18,NA,TRBJ1-1,TGTGCCAGCTCATCGAACCCCGGGGAGAACACTGAAGCTTTCTTT,CASSSNPGENTEAFF
NA,TRBV6-1,NA,TRBJ2-3,TGTGCCAGCAGTGAATTCGCAGGGACGAGCTCAGATACGCAGTATTTT,CASSEFAGTSSDTQYF
NA,TRBV10-3,TRBD2,TRBJ2-2,TGTGCCATCAGTGTGTTGCGTAGCGGGTCCACCGGGGAGCTGTTTTTT,CAISVLRSGSTGELFF
NA,TRBV5-6,TRBD1,TRBJ2-1,TGTGCCAGCAGCTCTGGCGGGACAGGGGCCAATGAGCAGTTCTTC,CASSSGGTGANEQFF
NA,TRBV5-4,NA,TRBJ1-1,TGTGCCGGCAGCTCCGGGACGGGGCGGAACACTGAAGCTTTCTTT,CAGSSGTGRNTEAFF
NA,TRBV10-3,NA,TRBJ2-7,TGTGCCATCAGTGACCCAAAGGAGGAGCAGTACTTC,CAISDPKEEQYF
once,TRBV5-1,NA,TRBJ1-2,TGCGCCAGCAGCTCGGCCGCGTTGGGGACCTATGGCTACACCTTC,CASSSAALGTYGYTF
NA,TRBV10-3,NA,TRBJ1-1,TGTGCCATCAACGAACTTTCGAACACTGAAGCTTTCTTT,CAINELSNTEAFF